Listed here are 3 T cell receptor beta chains from one sample, sequenced in a study of graft-versus-host responses after intestinal transplantation (TCRdb year 2021). Libraries were constructed by the immunoSEQ multiplex PCR assay. TCRdb mirrors the immuneACCESS table, restricted to in-frame sequences. Some clones are absent from its copies; in checked studies, under half trace to an unresolved V gene, and the reason for the others is unknown. Within this sample are tens of thousands of clones, with about 89% of them counted one time only. In total, the top ten clones hold roughly 6% of the sample. Sequencing used PBMCs, obtained approximately 97 weeks after intestinal transplant. The receptors originated from a human patient who received an intestinal transplant, so some T cells may come from the graft donor.

The rearrangement joins TRBV7-6 to TRBJ2-2, with 7 bases fitting TRBD1. J gave up 6 bases and V 10 bases, and 8 bases lay outside the gene matches. Germline loops: CDR1 SGHVS, CDR2 FNYEAQ. This CDR3 contains 13 residues. The CDR3 here is CATQHRGSGELFF. The CDR3 DNA reads TGTGCCACGCAACACAGGGGATCCGGGGAGCTGTTTTTT.

V and J are TRBV10-2 and TRBJ2-7; possibly TRBD2 for D (6 bases). The CDR3 has 15 residues. Trimming left V 0 bases short and J 2 bases short, with 11 bases between. Germline V gene sequence: CDR1 WSHSY, CDR2 SAAADI. CDR3 bases: TGCGCCAGCAGTGAGTCAGGCAGGGAGGCCTACGAGCAGTACTTC. This translates into CASSESGREAYEQYF.

This sequence joins TRBV10-1 and TRBJ1-6, with D maybe TRBD1 (5 bases). V was trimmed by 6 bases and J by 9 bases, leaving 15 bases between them. The CDR3 sequence is 14 residues long. Germline CDR1 reads WNHNN; CDR2 reads SYGVQD (reference sequence). DNA for the CDR3: TGCGCCAGCAGCCTAACAGGAATTCCTTCACCCCTCCACTTT. Protein sequence: CASSLTGIPSPLHF.